The text below deals with one T cell receptor beta chain. Its antigen is not yet known. Per-base qualities were not stored, and no clone one base away is much larger. Systemically healthy Caucasian individuals from Russia, around 39 in total and aged about 6 to 100 years, were included as donors. Each donor gave ten milliliters of peripheral blood, collected into EDTA-treated Vacutainer tubes. Ficoll-Paque density-gradient centrifugation was used to isolate PBMCs, with at least 6.5 million per sample. Trizol reagent was used to extract total RNA from PBMCs, with at least 5 micrograms per sample. For every donor, flow cytometry on a PBMC aliquot measured the percentage of naive CD45RAhigh/CD27high T cells. This sample stems from a study of blood T cells in healthy people across ages (dated by TCRdb to about 2015). Looking at the study overall: In model experiments, template switching captured roughly one uniquely barcoded TCR beta cDNA molecule for every two T cells. The donors were divided into four age groups: young (average approximately 16 years), middle-aged (about 40), aged (about 61) and long-lived (about 84). Using deep sequencing normalized with unique cDNA molecular identifiers, the study measured how TCR beta repertoire diversity changes with age. To avoid experimental bias, donors of different ages were distributed randomly across sequencing lanes. Using the same blood draw, the study looked at two additional independent replicas of 1 million unique cDNA reads for two donors, one aged 18 to 30 and the other aged 80 or older. Beyond this particular receptor, the publication reports: Conclusive comparison of naive and antigen-experienced compartments was prevented by the profiling of bulk unsorted PBMCs. As age increased, observed TCR beta diversity per million T cells dropped in a roughly linear way, and a significant reduction was already evident by age about 36. Because donor CMV infection status was unknown, age-related changes in expanded clonotypes were potentially confounded. Estimates of total diversity based on one million sequenced T cells were considered lower bounds and underestimates. The long-lived group showed more naive CD4+ T cells, fewer expanded clones and increased TCR diversity than the aged group, suggesting age selection. There was a strong correlation between observed TCR beta diversity and the percentage of naive T cells measured by flow cytometry.

The library was built by means of 5' RACE. These reads were obtained on an Illumina HiSeq 2500. A second PCR of about 6 to 11 cycles was performed with a sample-barcoded 5' primer and a J-beta primer mix. Each TCR beta cDNA molecule received a unique molecular identifier from a template-switch 5' adaptor carrying 12 random nucleotides. At least 2.5 million CDR3-containing paired-end reads were obtained from each sample. First-strand cDNA synthesis was performed from all RNA using the Mint cDNA synthesis kit, with priming by a TRBC-specific oligonucleotide. After uracil-DNA glycosylase treatment, a first 18-cycle PCR used universal primers M1SS and BC2_uni_R on all cDNA. Per the original workflow: Each sample was normalized by randomly selecting 1 million high-quality reads, each carrying a distinct molecular identifier. Instead of being binned into consensus sequences, reads with shared molecular identifiers were discarded. MiTCR, set to a Q25 quality threshold and the strictest error-elimination algorithm, was used for CDR3 identification, clonotype clustering and error correction. A nonparametric unseen species model using Euler transformation provided a lower-bound estimate of total TCR beta diversity. Using fastp trimming at Q25 and MiXCR clonotype assembly, TCRdb reanalyzed the public sequencing data and kept in-frame beta chains. When rows share a CDR3 protein, they turn into one entry using the most common DNA and genes. None of the V and J calls come from the authors' own analysis; TCRdb made them. The sample contains 850,000 or so distinct CDR3 sequences, around 26% of them found a single time. The ten largest clones represent 17% of the sample.

From V the trimming removes 2 bases and from J it removes 8 bases, while the gene matches leave 4 bases of the junction unaccounted for. CDR1 and CDR2 are drawn from the germline V gene: SGHTA, FQGNSA. The CDR3 holds 15 amino acids from the cysteine to the phenylalanine. CDR3 DNA only is kept here, 45 bases in frame from base 1. The clonotype comes from a woman of 80 years or more in good health. Recombination connected TRBV7-2 to TRBJ2-2; the junction holds 11 bases that match TRBD2. Sequencing input: blood. CDR3 sequence: CASSLSSGGQGELFF. The DNA sequence follows: TGTGCCAGCAGCTTATCTAGCGGGGGGCAAGGGGAGCTGTTTTTT.